Detailed here is one T cell receptor beta chain. The sample belongs to a study of cytomegalovirus exposure and HLA in healthy donors. The PCR made use of 60 Vbeta and 13 Jbeta primers. Generated by immunoSEQ multiplex PCR, the TCRdb table keeps only in-frame clones and is missing some. The sample gives some 170,000 clones, roughly 79% of which show up once; 4.9% is in the top ten. CDR3 size: 16 residues. CDR1 LNHNV and CDR2 YYDKDF come from the germline V gene (reference sequence). The J segment lost 4 bases and the V segment lost 0 bases, leaving 8 bases of the junction unmatched. The chain couples TRBV15 to TRBJ1-2, with 7 bases that match TRBD1. The sequence came from a woman between 18 and 29 years old in good health and CMV-seropositive. Sequenced sample: PBMCs. CDR3 residues: CATSRDITGTVYGYTF. Written as DNA, the CDR3 is TGTGCCACCAGCAGAGATATTACAGGGACAGTCTATGGCTACACCTTC. Variable domain in full (rest from reference TRBV15 and TRBJ1-2): DAMVIQNPRYQVTQFGKPVTLSCSQTLNHNVMYWYQQKSSQAPKLLFHYYDKDFNNEADTPDNFQSRRPNTSFCFLDIRSPGLGDTAMYLCATSRDITGTVYGYTFGSGTRLTVV.